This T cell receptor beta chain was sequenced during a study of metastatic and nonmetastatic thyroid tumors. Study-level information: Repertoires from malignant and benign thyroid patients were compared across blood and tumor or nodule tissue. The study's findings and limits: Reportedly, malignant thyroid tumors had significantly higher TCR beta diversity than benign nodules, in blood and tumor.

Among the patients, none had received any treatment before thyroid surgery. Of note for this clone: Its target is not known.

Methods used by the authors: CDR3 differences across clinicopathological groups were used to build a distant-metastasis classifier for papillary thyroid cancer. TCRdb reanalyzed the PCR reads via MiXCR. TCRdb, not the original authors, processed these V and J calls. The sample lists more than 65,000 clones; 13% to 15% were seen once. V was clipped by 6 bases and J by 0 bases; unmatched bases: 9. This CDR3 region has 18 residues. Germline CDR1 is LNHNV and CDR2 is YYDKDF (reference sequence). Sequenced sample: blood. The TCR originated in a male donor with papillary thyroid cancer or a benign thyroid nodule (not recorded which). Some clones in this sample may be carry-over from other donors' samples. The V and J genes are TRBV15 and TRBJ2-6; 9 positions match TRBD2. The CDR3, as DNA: TGTGCCACCAGTGACGGAGAGCGGGGGGTCTCTGGGGCCAACGTCCTGACTTTC. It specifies CATSDGERGVSGANVLTF.